These 15 T cell receptor beta chains were sequenced from one sample in a study of blood T cell repertoires in COVID-19. Sequenced by immunoSEQ multiplex PCR; TCRdb stores in-frame clones only, minus some. The sample holds nearly 95,000 clones; about 74% are singletons and the top ten take 3.9%. Sequencing input: peripheral blood. The origin of the receptors is a man in his sixties or seventies with COVID-19, enrolled during active disease.

This clone was observed a few times. This chain uses TRBV28 with TRBJ2-7; D may be TRBD2 (5 bases). This CDR3 spans 14 amino acids. Germline loops: CDR1 MDHEN, CDR2 SYDVKM. The ends were cut back, 2 bases at V and 4 bases at J, with 12 bases in the middle. The CDR3 is CASSLGYRGYEQYF. The DNA of the CDR3 is TGTGCCAGCAGTTTAGGGTACAGAGGGTACGAGCAGTACTTC.

V gene TRBV27 combines with J gene TRBJ1-5, with D uncertain. The CDR3 covers 15 residues. In germline, CDR1 is MNHEY, CDR2 SMNVEV (reference sequence). The V gene lost 8 bases and the J gene lost 0 bases, with 14 bases spanning the gap. The CDR3 DNA reads TGTGCCAGCCTTAGCAGACCGGATAGCAATCAGCCCCAGCATTTT. Its protein is CASLSRPDSNQPQHF.

V gene TRBV2 combines with J gene TRBJ1-5; the D gene is possibly TRBD1 (6 bases). The CDR3 has 17 residues. Between the trimmed V and J ends, which lost 2 bases and 1 base, there was a span of 15 bases. The germline V gene encodes CDR1 SNHLY and CDR2 FYNNEI. The CDR3 region is CASSERDTMRSNQPQHF. Here the CDR3 DNA reads TGTGCCAGCAGTGAAAGGGACACAATGAGGAGCAATCAGCCCCAGCATTTT.

The rearrangement uses TRBV6-2 or TRBV6-3 and TRBJ1-5; TRBD1 matches 7 bases. The CDR3 has 17 amino acids. Losses at the gene ends were 2 bases for V and 1 base for J; bases not matched to a gene: 8. The germline CDR1 and CDR2 sequences are MNHEY and SVGEGT. CDR3 protein: CASSYTLQGPSNQPQHF. For the CDR3, the DNA is TGTGCCAGCAGTTACACCCTACAGGGGCCAAGCAATCAGCCCCAGCATTTT.

The chain employs TRBV6-6 and TRBJ1-4, with a possible D match to TRBD1 (5 bases). The CDR3 sequence is 14 residues long. Trimming removed 5 bases at V and 6 bases at J, with 13 bases between. The germline V gene encodes CDR1 MNHNY and CDR2 SVGAGI (reference sequence). CDR3 region: CASSQGWGDEKLFF. In nucleotides, the CDR3 is TGTGCCAGCAGTCAAGGTTGGGGGGATGAAAAACTGTTTTTT.

This clone showed up just a few times. The chain joins TRBV7-8 to TRBJ2-3, with D perhaps matching TRBD2 (5 bases). From germline, CDR1 is SGHVS and CDR2 FQNEAQ. Deletions cut 5 bases from V and 5 bases from J, with 11 bases between. The CDR3 sequence is 13 residues long. The CDR3 here is CASSPRRQDTQYF. DNA of the CDR3: TGTGCCAGCAGCCCGCGGAGGCAAGATACGCAGTATTTT.

The rearrangement uses TRBV7-2 and TRBJ2-1; D unclear. CDR1 SGHTA and CDR2 FQGNSA come from the germline V gene. V shed 1 base and J shed 7 bases, with 8 bases lying between them. The CDR3 is 13 amino acids. The CDR3 DNA follows: TGTGCCAGCAGCTTAGAACAGCTAAATGAGCAGTTCTTC. As protein: CASSLEQLNEQFF.

The chain combines TRBV30 with TRBJ2-7, with D possibly being TRBD2 (5 bases). Trimming took off 3 bases at V and 3 bases at J, with 21 bases between the two ends. The germline V gene encodes CDR1 GTSNPN and CDR2 SVGIG (reference sequence). The CDR3 has 16 residues. The CDR3, as DNA: TGTGCCTGGAGAAGTGGATTCTCGGCGGGCCACTACGAGCAGTACTTC. As protein: CAWRSGFSAGHYEQYF.

V is TRBV29-1 and J is TRBJ2-3; 7 bases agree with TRBD2. With V trimmed by 8 bases and J by 5 bases, 13 bases remained unmatched. CDR1 and CDR2 from the germline V gene are SQVTM and ANQGSEA. The CDR3 loop spans 14 amino acids. The CDR3 coding sequence is TGCAGCCCAAGAGCGGTCTCGGGGGGAGATACGCAGTATTTT. As protein: CSPRAVSGGDTQYF.

This clone is a singleton in its sample. V is TRBV7-2 and J is TRBJ2-1; weak D call: TRBD1 (6 bases). The CDR3 is made up of 15 amino acids. From germline, CDR1 is SGHTA and CDR2 FQGNSA. V lost 4 bases, J lost 2 bases, and 12 bases lay in between. CDR3 coding DNA: TGTGCCAGCAGCTCAACAGGGCTGGCCTACAATGAGCAGTTCTTC. Translation: CASSSTGLAYNEQFF.

The rearrangement uses TRBV9 and TRBJ1-1; 10 nucleotides align to TRBD1. Germline V gene lookup returns CDR1 SGDLS and CDR2 YYNGEE. The CDR3 length is 14 residues. Germline trimming cut 3 bases from V and 5 bases from J; bases unmatched to any gene: 4. In DNA, the CDR3 is TGTGCCAGCAGCGCAGGGACAGGGGAGACTGAAGCTTTCTTT. Translation: CASSAGTGETEAFF.

This sequence joins TRBV28 and TRBJ2-3; tentative D call: TRBD2 (5 bases). This CDR3 has 14 residues. Looked up from germline, CDR1 is MDHEN and CDR2 is SYDVKM. Trimming took off 6 bases at V and 5 bases at J, with 15 bases between the two ends. For the CDR3, the DNA is TGTGCCAGCAGCCTCTTGGTGAGCGGAGATACGCAGTATTTT. This codes for CASSLLVSGDTQYF. The whole variable domain, filled in from reference TRBV28 and TRBJ2-3, reads DVKVTQSSRYLVKRTGEKVFLECVQDMDHENMFWYRQDPGLGLRLIYFSYDVKMKEKGDIPEGYSVSREKKERFSLILESASTNQTSMYLCASSLLVSGDTQYFGPGTRLTVL.

The rearrangement uses TRBV5-5 and TRBJ2-7, with TRBD1 as a possible D gene (6 bases). The germline V gene has CDR1 SGHKS and CDR2 YYEKEE (reference sequence). Trimming shortened V by 2 bases and J by 7 bases, and 13 bases separated the two germline ends. CDR3 length equals 13 residues. CDR3 region: CASSFHRDGEQYF. The DNA for the CDR3 is TGTGCCAGCAGCTTCCACAGGGACGGAGAGCAGTACTTC. Full variable domain (missing parts from reference TRBV5-5 and TRBJ2-7): DAGVTQSPTHLIKTRGQQVTLRCSPISGHKSVSWYQQVLGQGPQFIFQYYEKEERGRGNFPDRFSARQFPNYSSELNVNALLLGDSALYLCASSFHRDGEQYFGPGTRLTVT.

The V call is TRBV3-1 (or the pseudogene TRBV3-2), the J call TRBJ2-7, with D unclear. This CDR3 contains 18 residues. The germline V gene encodes CDR1 LGHDT and CDR2 YNNKEL (reference sequence). V dropped 2 bases and J dropped 6 bases, with 26 bases sitting between them. This CDR3 reads CASSQSSVGLSRIGEQYF. Here the CDR3 DNA reads TGTGCCAGCAGCCAATCTTCAGTCGGTTTATCGCGGATCGGCGAGCAGTACTTC.

V usage is TRBV5-1 and J usage is TRBJ2-1; 7 bases fit TRBD2. V lost 0 bases to trimming and J lost 0 bases; unmatched junction nucleotides: 6. CDR1 is SGHRS, CDR2 YFSETQ, per germline. The CDR3 has 17 residues. The CDR3 nucleotides read TGCGCCAGCAGCTTGGCATGGCTAGCGGACTCCTACAATGAGCAGTTCTTC. This translates into CASSLAWLADSYNEQFF.